This T cell receptor (beta chain) is drawn from a study of T cell responses to AZD1222 COVID-19 vaccine. The V gene end was trimmed by 5 bases and the J gene end by 7 bases; junction bases not matched to a gene: 3. The V gene's germline CDR1 is DFQATT and CDR2 SNEGSKA (reference sequence). This CDR3 region has 11 residues. Clones were read by immunoSEQ multiplex PCR, and TCRdb kept only the in-frame ones, dropping some. This table holds tens of thousands of clones, about 90% found once. This sample comprised peripheral blood, obtained on day 0 of AZD1222 vaccination. The chain uses TRBV20-1 and TRBJ1-2; 8 bases are shared with TRBD1. This TCR was recovered from an adult in good health. CDR3 loop: CSADRGSGYTF. In DNA, the CDR3 is TGCAGTGCTGACAGGGGCTCTGGCTACACCTTC.